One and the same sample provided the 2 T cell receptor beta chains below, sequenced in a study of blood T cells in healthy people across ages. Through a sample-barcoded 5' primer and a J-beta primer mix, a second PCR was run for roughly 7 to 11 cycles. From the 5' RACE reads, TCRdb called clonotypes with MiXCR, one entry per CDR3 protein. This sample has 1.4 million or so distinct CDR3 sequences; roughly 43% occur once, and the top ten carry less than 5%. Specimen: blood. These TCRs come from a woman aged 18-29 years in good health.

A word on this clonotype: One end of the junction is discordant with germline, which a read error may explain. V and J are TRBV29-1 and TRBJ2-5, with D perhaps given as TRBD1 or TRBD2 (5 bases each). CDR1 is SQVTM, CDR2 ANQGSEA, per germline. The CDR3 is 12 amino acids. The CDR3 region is CSVTRDREAQYF. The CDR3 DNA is TGCAGCGTTACCAGGGACCGAGAGGCCCAGTACTTC.

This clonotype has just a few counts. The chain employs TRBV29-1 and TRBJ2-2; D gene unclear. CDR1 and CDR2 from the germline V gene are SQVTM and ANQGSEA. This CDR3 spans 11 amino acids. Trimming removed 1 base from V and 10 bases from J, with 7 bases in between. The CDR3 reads CSVEGEEELFF. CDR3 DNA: TGCAGCGTTGAAGGGGAAGAGGAGCTGTTTTTT.